The present TCR beta chain was sequenced within a study of T cells in Graves' hyperthyroidism and ophthalmopathy. Background on the study: Before any treatment, at initial diagnosis, peripheral blood was collected. General study points: Among clonotypes expanded in thyroid above 0.001, most were also found in blood.

This clonotype was counted between two and nine times. As yet, its antigen is unknown. Germline CDR1 is LNHNV and CDR2 is YYDKDF (reference sequence). The CDR3 covers 17 residues. V lost 0 bases to trimming and J lost 0 bases; unmatched junction nucleotides: 4. Researchers took RNA transcripts and amplified the TCR beta CDR3 regions from them. The primer set for the first-round RT-PCR of the TCR CDR3 was HTBI. TCRdb used MiXCR to reprocess the multiplex PCR reads, holding one entry per CDR3 protein. The sample includes some 570,000 distinct CDR3 sequences, roughly 18% of them seen just once. Among ophthalmopathy patients, the Clinical Activity Score reached at least 3, the NOSPECS grade reached at least 4, and duration remained under 3 months.

This rearrangement joins TRBV15 to TRBJ2-2, with 7 bases aligning to TRBD2. The clonotype comes from a woman between 18 and 29 years old with Graves' ophthalmopathy. Sequenced: blood. The CDR3 DNA reads as TGTGCCACCAGCAGAGATGGGCTAGCGGCGAACACCGGGGAGCTGTTTTTT. Protein: CATSRDGLAANTGELFF.